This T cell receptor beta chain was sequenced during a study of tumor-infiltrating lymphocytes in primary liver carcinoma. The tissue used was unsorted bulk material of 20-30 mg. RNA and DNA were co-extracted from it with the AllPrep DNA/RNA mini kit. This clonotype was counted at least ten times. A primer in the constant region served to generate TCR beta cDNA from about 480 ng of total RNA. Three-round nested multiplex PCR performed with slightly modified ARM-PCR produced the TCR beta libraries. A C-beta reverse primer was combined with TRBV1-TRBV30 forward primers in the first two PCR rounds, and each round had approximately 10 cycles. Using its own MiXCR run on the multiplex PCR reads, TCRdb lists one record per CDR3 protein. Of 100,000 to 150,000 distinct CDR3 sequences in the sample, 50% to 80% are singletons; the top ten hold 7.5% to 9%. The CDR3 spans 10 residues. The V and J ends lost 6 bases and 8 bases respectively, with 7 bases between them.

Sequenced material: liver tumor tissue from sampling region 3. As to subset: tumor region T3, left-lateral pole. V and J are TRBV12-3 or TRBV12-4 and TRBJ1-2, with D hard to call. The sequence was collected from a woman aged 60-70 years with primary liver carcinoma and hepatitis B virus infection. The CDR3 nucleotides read TGTGCCAGCAGCCAGCGGGGCTACACCTTC. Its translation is CASSQRGYTF.